This T cell receptor (beta chain) was captured by sequencing in a study of blood T cell repertoires in COVID-19 (TCRdb year 2020). Regarding the study in general: Collaborator samples came from the United States, Italy and Spain and covered acute and convalescent phases of COVID-19. Sample metadata almost always included a de-identified subject ID, COVID-19 status, age in years and sex. The repertoires were released in a freely available public database meant as a resource for research on the immune response to SARS-CoV-2. The prospective study material was composed of cDNA or gDNA derived from T cells, B-cell-depleted T cells, or PBMCs. Where available, HLA class I and class II types were taken from metadata supplied by the sample provider and were not determined by assay-based typing. The dataset comprised deeply sampled blood TCRbeta repertoires from subjects exposed to, actively infected with, or recovered from COVID-19. Samples were obtained from the ongoing ImmuneRACE study (first 160 participants) and from about 1,300 subjects provided by 6 global collaborators.

About this clone: The target of this receptor is not known. Within one base of it there is no much larger clone, and no base qualities were kept.

CDR1 SGHNT and CDR2 YYREEE were looked up in the germline V gene (reference sequence). The CDR3 covers 13 residues, taking in both the cysteine and the phenylalanine. This entry keeps only the CDR3 DNA: 39 bases, framed from base 1. Relative to germline, V is 3 bases shorter and J is 9 bases shorter, with 13 bases between their ends. What the authors observed across the whole study: Clinical and demographic metadata were provided uncurated, with the amount varying by source and participant.

The immunoSEQ Assay, a bias-controlled multiplex PCR, was used to amplify TCRbeta CDR3 regions from genomic DNA. The source study handled its data this way. Within the assay, amplification of reference gene primers was used to estimate how many nucleated cells each sample contained. To quantify the absolute abundance of each unique TCRbeta CDR3 rearrangement, sequence reads were collapsed and filtered. For each sample, productive Simpson clonality was calculated as the square root of Simpson's diversity index over productive rearrangements. What TCRdb holds here is the immuneACCESS table cut down to in-frame rearrangements. Part of the clones is not present; checked against another copy, under half of the missing clones reflect an unresolved V gene, and the others are unexplained. V and J calls plus clone size are reproduced from that table; the DNA served to infer D and trimming. Present in this sample are some 210,000 clones, around 80% of which were seen just once. Jointly, the top ten make up 10% to 15% of the sample.

Each collaborating institution followed its own protocols to collect whole blood in K2EDTA tubes. For TCRbeta analysis, collaborators shipped samples in one of three forms: frozen whole blood, isolated PBMCs, or DNA extracted from either of those sample types. The sequenced sample was peripheral blood. The sequence was collected from a middle-aged woman with acute or convalescent COVID-19. The rearranged segments are TRBV5-4 and TRBJ2-4, with the D gene not clear enough to name. CDR3 reads: CASSSGGLTIQYF. The DNA is as follows: TGTGCCAGCAGCTCCGGCGGTCTCACCATTCAGTACTTC.